One and the same sample provided the 5 T cell receptor beta chains below, sequenced in a study of T cells after yellow fever vaccination. MiXCR, run by TCRdb on the 5' RACE reads, gives a single entry per CDR3 protein. The sample holds about 320,000 distinct CDR3 sequences, around 7% seen once. Sequenced here: PBMCs, sampled roughly 45 days after the first yellow fever vaccination. These receptors all come from a man between 18 and 29 years old who received the YFV17D yellow fever vaccine.

This clonotype has ten or more counts. V and J are TRBV11-2 and TRBJ2-5; 9 bases align to TRBD1. The CDR3 spans 16 residues. V shed 5 bases, J shed 4 bases, and the junction held 11 bases outside the gene matches. The germline V gene has CDR1 SGHAT and CDR2 FQNNGV. The CDR3 nucleotides are TGTGCCAGCAGCAAAAGGGGACAGGGAAAGGGAGAGACCCAGTACTTC. Protein: CASSKRGQGKGETQYF.

CDR3: CSAIPQGNSPLHF. The CDR3 nucleotides are TGCAGTGCTATCCCACAGGGCAATTCACCCCTCCACTTT. The V and J genes are TRBV20-1 and TRBJ1-6; the D gene is possibly TRBD1 (6 bases). Trimming took 4 bases from V and 7 from J, leaving 11 bases between them. Germline V gene lookup returns CDR1 DFQATT and CDR2 SNEGSKA (reference sequence). The CDR3 sequence is 13 residues long.

This clonotype has just a few counts. The chain is built from TRBV7-3 and TRBJ1-6; D may be TRBD1 (5 bases). Trimming stripped 2 bases from V and 10 bases from J, with 9 bases between. The germline CDR1 and CDR2 sequences are SGHTA and FQGTGA. The CDR3 runs to 13 residues. CDR3 sequence (DNA): TGTGCCAGCAGCTTAGCAGGGCAATCACCCCTCCACTTT. It codes for CASSLAGQSPLHF.

This clonotype came up many times. V and J are TRBV20-1 and TRBJ1-4; D remains unclear. The germline V gene has CDR1 DFQATT and CDR2 SNEGSKA (reference sequence). There are 13 residues in the CDR3. V lost 5 bases to trimming and J lost 7 bases, with 14 bases between them. The CDR3 loop is CSAHRSGSEKLFF. CDR3 nucleotides: TGCAGTGCTCACCGATCGGGGAGTGAAAAACTGTTTTTT.

V is TRBV7-6 and J is TRBJ1-3; D remains ambiguous. Germline loops: CDR1 SGHVS, CDR2 FNYEAQ. The V end was cut by 8 bases, the J end by 3 bases, with 14 bases between. CDR3 length: 14 residues. The CDR3: CASGWGTSGNTIYF. The CDR3 nucleotides are TGTGCCAGCGGATGGGGTACGAGTGGAAACACCATATATTTT.